Sequencing of this TCR beta chain was carried out in a study of blood T cell repertoires in COVID-19. In the study overall: COVID-19 samples collected from the United States, Italy and Spain covered acute and convalescent phases. T cells, B-cell-depleted T cells, or PBMCs supplied cDNA or gDNA.

How the authors handled the data: Amplification of reference gene primers was used by the study to estimate nucleated cell counts. The protocol was immunoSEQ multiplex PCR, while the TCRdb copy is restricted to in-frame clones and leaves out a portion. V and J calls and clone size are those listed in that table; D and trimming were worked out from the DNA. The sample has 240,000 or so clones, about 83% seen once. The CDR3 is 16 residues long. J lost 8 bases, V lost 0 bases, and 6 bases had no gene match. Germline V CDR1 and CDR2: LGHDT, YNNKEL (reference sequence). This clone was detected only once. Source material: peripheral blood. This clonotype was sampled from a man aged 80 or over with acute or convalescent COVID-19. The chain has TRBV3-1 (or the pseudogene TRBV3-2) and TRBJ1-4; TRBD1 agrees at 10 bases. The CDR3 here is CASSQDWGQGREKLFF. CDR3 in DNA: TGTGCCAGCAGCCAAGATTGGGGACAGGGGAGGGAAAAACTGTTTTTT.